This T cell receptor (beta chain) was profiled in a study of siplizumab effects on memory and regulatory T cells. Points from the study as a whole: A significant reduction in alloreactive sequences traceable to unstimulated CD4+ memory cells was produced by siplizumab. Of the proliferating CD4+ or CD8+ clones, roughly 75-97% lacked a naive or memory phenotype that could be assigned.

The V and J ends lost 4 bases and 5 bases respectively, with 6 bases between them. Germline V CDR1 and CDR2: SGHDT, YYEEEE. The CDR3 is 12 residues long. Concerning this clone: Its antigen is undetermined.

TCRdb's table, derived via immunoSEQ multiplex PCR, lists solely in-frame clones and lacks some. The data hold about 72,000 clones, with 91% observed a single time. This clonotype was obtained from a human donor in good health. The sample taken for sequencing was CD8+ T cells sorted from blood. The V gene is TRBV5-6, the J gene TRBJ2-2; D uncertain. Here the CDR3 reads CASSVGTGELFF. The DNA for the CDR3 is TGTGCCAGCAGCGTTGGAACCGGGGAGCTGTTTTTT.